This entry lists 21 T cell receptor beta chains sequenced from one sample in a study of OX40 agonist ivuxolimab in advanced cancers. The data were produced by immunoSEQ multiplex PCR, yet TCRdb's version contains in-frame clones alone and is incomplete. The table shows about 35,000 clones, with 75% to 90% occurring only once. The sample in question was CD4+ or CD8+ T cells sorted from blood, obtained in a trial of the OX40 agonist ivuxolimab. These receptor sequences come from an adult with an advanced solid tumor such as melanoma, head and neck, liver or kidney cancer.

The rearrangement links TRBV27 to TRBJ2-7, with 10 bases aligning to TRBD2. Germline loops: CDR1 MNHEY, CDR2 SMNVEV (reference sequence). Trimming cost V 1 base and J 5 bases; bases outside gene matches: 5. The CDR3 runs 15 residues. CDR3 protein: CASSLYTSGAHEQYF. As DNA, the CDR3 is TGTGCCAGCAGTTTATACACTAGCGGGGCCCACGAGCAGTACTTC.

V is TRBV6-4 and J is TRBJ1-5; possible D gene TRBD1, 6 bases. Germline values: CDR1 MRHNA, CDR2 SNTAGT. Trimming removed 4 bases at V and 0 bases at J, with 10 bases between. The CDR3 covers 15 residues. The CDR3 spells CASSAGTTSNQPQHF. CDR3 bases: TGTGCCAGCAGTGCCGGGACAACTAGCAATCAGCCCCAGCATTTT.

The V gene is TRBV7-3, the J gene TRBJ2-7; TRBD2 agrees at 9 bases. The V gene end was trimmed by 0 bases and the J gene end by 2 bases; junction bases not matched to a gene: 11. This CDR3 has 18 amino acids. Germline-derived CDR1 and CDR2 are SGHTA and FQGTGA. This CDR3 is CASSLTGLAGLVPYEQYF. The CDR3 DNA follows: TGTGCCAGCAGCTTAACTGGGCTAGCGGGATTAGTCCCCTACGAGCAGTACTTC.

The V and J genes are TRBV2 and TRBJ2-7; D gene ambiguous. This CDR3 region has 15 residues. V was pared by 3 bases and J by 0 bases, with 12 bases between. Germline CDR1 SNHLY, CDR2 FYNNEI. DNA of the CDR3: TGTGCCAGCAGTGATATCGCCAGCAGCTCCTACGAGCAGTACTTC. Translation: CASSDIASSSYEQYF.

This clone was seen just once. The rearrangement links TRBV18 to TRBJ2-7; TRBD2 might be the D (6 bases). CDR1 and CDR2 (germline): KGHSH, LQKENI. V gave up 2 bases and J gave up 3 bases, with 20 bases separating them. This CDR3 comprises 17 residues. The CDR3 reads CASSPAGRPIINYEQYF. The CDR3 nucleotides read TGTGCCAGCTCACCAGCAGGGAGGCCGATCATAAACTACGAGCAGTACTTC. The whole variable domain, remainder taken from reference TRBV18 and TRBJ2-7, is NAGVMQNPRHLVRRRGQEARLRCSPMKGHSHVYWYRQLPEEGLKFMVYLQKENIIDESGMPKERFSAEFPKEGPSILRIQQVVRGDSAAYFCASSPAGRPIINYEQYFGPGTRLTVT.

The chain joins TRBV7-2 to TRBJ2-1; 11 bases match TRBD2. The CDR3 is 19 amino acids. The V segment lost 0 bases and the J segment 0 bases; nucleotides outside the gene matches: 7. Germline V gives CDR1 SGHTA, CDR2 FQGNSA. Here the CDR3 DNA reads TGTGCCAGCAGCTTAGCGACTAGCGGGACGCCGGGCTCCTACAATGAGCAGTTCTTC. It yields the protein CASSLATSGTPGSYNEQFF. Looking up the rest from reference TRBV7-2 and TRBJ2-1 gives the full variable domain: GAGVSQSPSNKVTEKGKDVELRCDPISGHTALYWYRQSLGQGLEFLIYFQGNSAPDKSGLPSDRFSAERTGGSVSTLTIQRTQQEDSAVYLCASSLATSGTPGSYNEQFFGPGTRLTVL.

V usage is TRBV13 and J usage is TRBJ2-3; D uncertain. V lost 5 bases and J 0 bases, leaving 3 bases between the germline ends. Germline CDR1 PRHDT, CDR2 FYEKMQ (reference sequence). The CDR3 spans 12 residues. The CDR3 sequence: CASSPSTDTQYF. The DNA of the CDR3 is TGTGCCAGCAGCCCAAGCACAGATACGCAGTATTTT.

The CDR3 loop is CAISEPRTGHYEQYF. DNA for the CDR3: TGTGCCATCAGTGAGCCGAGGACAGGGCACTACGAGCAGTACTTC. This chain connects TRBV10-3 to TRBJ2-7, with 8 bases that match TRBD1. There are 15 residues in the CDR3. Germline assignment: CDR1 ENHRY and CDR2 SYGVKD. The V gene end was trimmed by 2 bases and the J gene end by 3 bases; junction bases not matched to a gene: 6.

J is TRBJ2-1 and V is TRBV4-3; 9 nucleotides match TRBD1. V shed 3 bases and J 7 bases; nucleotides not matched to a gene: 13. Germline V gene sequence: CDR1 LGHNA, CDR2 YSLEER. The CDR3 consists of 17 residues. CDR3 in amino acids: CASSHSPGTGRWNEQFF. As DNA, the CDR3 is TGCGCCAGCAGCCACAGCCCCGGGACAGGGAGGTGGAATGAGCAGTTCTTC.

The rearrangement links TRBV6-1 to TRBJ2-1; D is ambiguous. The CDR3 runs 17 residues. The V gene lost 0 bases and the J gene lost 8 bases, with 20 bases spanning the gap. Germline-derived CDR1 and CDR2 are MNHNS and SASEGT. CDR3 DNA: TGTGCCAGCAGTGAAGCGCTTCAGATACCCTTGGTCGATGAGCAGTTCTTC. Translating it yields CASSEALQIPLVDEQFF.

The CDR3 spells CASSADRVGHEQYF. The CDR3 DNA sequence: TGTGCCAGTAGTGCGGACAGGGTAGGGCACGAGCAGTACTTC. The V gene is TRBV19, the J gene TRBJ2-7; 8 bases agree with TRBD1. This CDR3 spans 14 amino acids. CDR1 and CDR2 (germline): LNHDA, SQIVND (reference sequence). V shed 5 bases, J shed 5 bases, and the junction held 8 bases outside the gene matches.

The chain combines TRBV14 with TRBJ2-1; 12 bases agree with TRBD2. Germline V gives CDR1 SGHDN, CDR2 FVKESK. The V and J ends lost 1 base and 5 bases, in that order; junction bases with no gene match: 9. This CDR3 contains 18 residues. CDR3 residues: CASSQGLRTSGIHNEQFF. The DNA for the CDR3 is TGTGCCAGCAGCCAAGGTCTCAGGACTAGCGGGATCCACAATGAGCAGTTCTTC.

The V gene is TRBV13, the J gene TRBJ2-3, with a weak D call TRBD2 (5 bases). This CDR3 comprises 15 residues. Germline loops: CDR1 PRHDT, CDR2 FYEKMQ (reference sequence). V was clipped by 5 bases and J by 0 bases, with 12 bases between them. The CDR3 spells CASSPPSGSTDTQYF. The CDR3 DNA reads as TGTGCCAGCAGCCCACCTTCGGGGAGCACAGATACGCAGTATTTT.

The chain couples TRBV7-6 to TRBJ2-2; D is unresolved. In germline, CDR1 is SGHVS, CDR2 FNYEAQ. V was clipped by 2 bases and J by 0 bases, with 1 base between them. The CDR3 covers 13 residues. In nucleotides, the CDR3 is TGTGCCAGCAGCTTATCGAACACCGGGGAGCTGTTTTTT. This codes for CASSLSNTGELFF.

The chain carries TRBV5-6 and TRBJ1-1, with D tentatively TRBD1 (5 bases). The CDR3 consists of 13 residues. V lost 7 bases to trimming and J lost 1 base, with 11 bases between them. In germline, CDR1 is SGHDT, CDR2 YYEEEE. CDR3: CASAVGTNTEAFF. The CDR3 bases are TGTGCCAGCGCGGTCGGGACGAACACTGAAGCTTTCTTT.

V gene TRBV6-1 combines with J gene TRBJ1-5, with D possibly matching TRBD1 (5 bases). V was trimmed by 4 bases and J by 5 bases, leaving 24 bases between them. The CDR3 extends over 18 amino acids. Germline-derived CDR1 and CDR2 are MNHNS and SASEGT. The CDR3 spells CASSAPPGFLISDQPQHF. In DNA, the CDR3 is TGTGCCAGCAGTGCTCCCCCAGGGTTTCTGATATCGGATCAGCCCCAGCATTTT.

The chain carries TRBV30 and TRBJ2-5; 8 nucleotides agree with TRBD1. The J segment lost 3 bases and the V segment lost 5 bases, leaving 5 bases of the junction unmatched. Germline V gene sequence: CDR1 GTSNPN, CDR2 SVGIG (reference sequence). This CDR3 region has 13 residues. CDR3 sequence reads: CAWSTGVEETQYF. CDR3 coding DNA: TGTGCCTGGTCGACAGGGGTTGAAGAGACCCAGTACTTC. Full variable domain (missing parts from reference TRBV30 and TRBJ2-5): SQTIHQWPATLVQPVGSPLSLECTVEGTSNPNLYWYRQAAGRGLQLLFYSVGIGQISSEVPQNLSASRPQDRQFILSSKKLLLSDSGFYLCAWSTGVEETQYFGPGTRLLVL.

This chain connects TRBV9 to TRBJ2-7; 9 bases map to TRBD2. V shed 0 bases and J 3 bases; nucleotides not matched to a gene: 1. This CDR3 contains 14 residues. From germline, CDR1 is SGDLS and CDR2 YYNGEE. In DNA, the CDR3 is TGTGCCAGCAGCGTAGGACTAGCGGACTACGAGCAGTACTTC. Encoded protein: CASSVGLADYEQYF.

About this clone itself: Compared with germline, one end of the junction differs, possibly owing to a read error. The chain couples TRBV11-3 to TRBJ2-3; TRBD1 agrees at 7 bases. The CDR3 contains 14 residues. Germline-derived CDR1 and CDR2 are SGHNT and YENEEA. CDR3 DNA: TGTGCCAGCAGCCCACGGGACAGCAAAGATACGCAGTATTTT. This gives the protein CASSPRDSKDTQYF.

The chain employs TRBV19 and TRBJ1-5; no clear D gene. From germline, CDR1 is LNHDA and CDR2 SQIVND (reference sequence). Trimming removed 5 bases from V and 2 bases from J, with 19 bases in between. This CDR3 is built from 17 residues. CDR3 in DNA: TGTGCCAGTAGTCCCATCCCCGTCGGGGTTGGCAATCAGCCCCAGCATTTT. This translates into CASSPIPVGVGNQPQHF.

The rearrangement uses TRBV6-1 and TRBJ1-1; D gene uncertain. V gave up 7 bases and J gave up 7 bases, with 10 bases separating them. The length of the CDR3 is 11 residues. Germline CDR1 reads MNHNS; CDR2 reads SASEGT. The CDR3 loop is CASISGNEAFF. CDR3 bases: TGTGCCAGCATAAGTGGGAATGAAGCTTTCTTT.